These 26 T cell receptor beta chains were sequenced from one sample in a study of shared clonotypes between healthy human individuals. Produced via immunoSEQ multiplex PCR; TCRdb's table is partial and in-frame only. The sample contains around 2.5 million clones, 93% of which appear only once. The sequenced sample consisted of naive CD4+ T cells from PBMCs. Subset of the sample: CD45RA+ positively selected. Receptors were obtained from a man aged 18 to 29 in good health. Some clones in this sample may be carry-over from other donors' samples.

This sequence joins TRBV27 and TRBJ2-6, with TRBD1 identical over 8 bases. The CDR3 runs to 14 residues. The germline V gene encodes CDR1 MNHEY and CDR2 SMNVEV (reference sequence). J was trimmed by 4 bases and V by 9 bases; bases with no gene match: 5. CDR3 DNA: TGTGCCAGTTCGGACAGGGCAGGGGCCAACGTCCTGACTTTC. Protein sequence: CASSDRAGANVLTF.

The chain combines TRBV9 with TRBJ2-1; 8 nucleotides match TRBD1. The CDR3 contains 16 residues. Trimming took 6 bases from V and 3 from J; bases not matched to a gene: 11. From germline, CDR1 is SGDLS and CDR2 YYNGEE. CDR3 coding DNA: TGTGCCAGCACCCGGAGGGGGGACAGGAACTACAATGAGCAGTTCTTC. This sequence encodes CASTRRGDRNYNEQFF.

This clone has just one count. This chain joins TRBV18 and TRBJ1-5; no reliable D call. The CDR3 has 13 amino acids. V shed 3 bases and J shed 7 bases, with 10 bases lying between them. In germline, CDR1 is KGHSH, CDR2 LQKENI. For the CDR3, the DNA is TGTGCCAGCTCACCTGGGAGAAGACAGCCCCAGCATTTT. The encoded protein is CASSPGRRQPQHF.

This rearrangement joins TRBV5-6 to TRBJ2-2, with a tentative D call TRBD1 (6 bases). The germline V and J ends were trimmed by 4 bases and 2 bases, with 18 bases remaining between them. The V gene's germline CDR1 is SGHDT and CDR2 YYEEEE. This CDR3 has 17 residues. This chain's CDR3 is CASSRLKSGHNTGELFF. The CDR3 DNA reads TGTGCCAGCAGCCGCCTAAAATCGGGACACAACACCGGGGAGCTGTTTTTT. The complete variable domain, with remaining parts taken from reference TRBV5-6 and TRBJ2-2, reads DAGVTQSPTHLIKTRGQQVTLRCSPKSGHDTVSWYQQALGQGPQFIFQYYEEEERQRGNFPDRFSGHQFPNYSSELNVNALLLGDSALYLCASSRLKSGHNTGELFFGEGSRLTVL.

The chain employs TRBV19 and TRBJ2-1; tentatively, D is TRBD2 (6 bases). V was shortened by 3 bases and J by 4 bases, with 22 bases between the two germline ends. Germline assignment: CDR1 LNHDA and CDR2 SQIVND (reference sequence). The CDR3 has 18 amino acids. In DNA, the CDR3 is TGTGCCAGTAGTATGGTGCCCTACGGCGGACTAATTTACAATGAGCAGTTCTTC. Its protein product is CASSMVPYGGLIYNEQFF.

About this clone: This CDR3 is also generated by other DNA sequences in the sample. This chain joins TRBV9 and TRBJ1-2; weak D call: TRBD1 (6 bases). There are 15 residues in the CDR3. V shed 4 bases and J shed 2 bases, with 15 bases lying between them. Germline V lookup: CDR1 SGDLS, CDR2 YYNGEE. CDR3 nucleotide sequence: TGTGCCAGCAGCCTCCCAGGGCAGGGGAACTATGGCTACACCTTC. It specifies CASSLPGQGNYGYTF. The full variable domain, with the rest looked up from reference TRBV9 and TRBJ1-2, is DSGVTQTPKHLITATGQRVTLRCSPRSGDLSVYWYQQSLDQGLQFLIQYYNGEERAKGNILERFSAQQFPDLHSELNLSSLELGDSALYFCASSLPGQGNYGYTFGSGTRLTVV.

The chain combines TRBV6-4 with TRBJ2-3; D is undetermined. CDR3 length equals 14 residues. The V gene lost 0 bases and the J gene lost 2 bases, with 6 bases spanning the gap. Germline V lookup: CDR1 MRHNA, CDR2 SNTAGT. CDR3 in amino acids: CASSDSLTTDTQYF. CDR3 nucleotide sequence: TGTGCCAGCAGTGACTCCCTAACCACAGATACGCAGTATTTT.

The chain has TRBV13 and TRBJ2-1; TRBD2 might be the D (5 bases). Germline CDR1 reads PRHDT; CDR2 reads FYEKMQ (reference sequence). The CDR3 is made up of 16 amino acids. V lost 5 bases to trimming and J lost 0 bases, with 14 bases between them. In DNA, the CDR3 is TGTGCCAGCAGCCTCGGCGGGCGCAGCTCCTACAATGAGCAGTTCTTC. This gives the protein CASSLGGRSSYNEQFF.

As concerns this clone: This sample includes further DNA sequences coding for the same CDR3. This chain connects TRBV5-1 to TRBJ2-3; 11 bases align to TRBD2. The CDR3 is made up of 16 amino acids. Trimming at V came to 0 bases and at J to 5 bases, leaving 5 bases not matched to a gene. Germline V gives CDR1 SGHRS, CDR2 YFSETQ. This CDR3 reads CASSLALAGVGDTQYF. CDR3 DNA: TGCGCCAGCAGCTTGGCACTAGCGGGAGTGGGAGATACGCAGTATTTT.

V usage is TRBV9 and J usage is TRBJ2-2; maybe TRBD2 (5 bases). The germline gives CDR1 SGDLS, CDR2 YYNGEE. The CDR3 sequence is 16 residues long. V was trimmed by 0 bases and J by 5 bases, leaving 14 bases between them. The DNA of the CDR3 is TGTGCCAGCAGCGTAGGAATAGGGAGAGGGACCGGGGAGCTGTTTTTT. Its protein product is CASSVGIGRGTGELFF.

On this clone: The same CDR3 is also encoded by other DNA sequences in this sample. CDR3 loop: CASSLGTSGNTIYF. In nucleotides, the CDR3 is TGTGCCAGCAGCTTAGGGACCTCTGGAAACACCATATATTTT. V gene TRBV7-2 combines with J gene TRBJ1-3; no definite D call. This CDR3 contains 14 residues. Germline CDR1 reads SGHTA; CDR2 reads FQGNSA. V dropped 1 base and J dropped 0 bases, with 4 bases sitting between them.

J is TRBJ1-2 and V is TRBV28, with D possibly being TRBD1 (5 bases). The length of the CDR3 is 15 residues. Germline-derived CDR1 and CDR2 are MDHEN and SYDVKM. V was clipped by 2 bases and J by 7 bases, with 17 bases between them. CDR3 nucleotide sequence: TGTGCCAGCAGTTTAAGGAATCAGGGCCATGGTGGCTACACCTTC. This sequence encodes CASSLRNQGHGGYTF.

The CDR3 DNA follows: TGTGCCAGCACTCTTGGTCAGAGGTTAGCCAAAAACATTCAGTACTTC. Its translation: CASTLGQRLAKNIQYF. The rearrangement joins TRBV2 to TRBJ2-4; D unclear. V lost 7 bases and J lost 0, with 16 bases in between. Germline V gene lookup returns CDR1 SNHLY and CDR2 FYNNEI. The CDR3 consists of 16 residues.

The chain carries TRBV7-8 and TRBJ1-1, with 7 positions matching TRBD1. CDR3 length: 14 amino acids. Germline trimming cut 5 bases from V and 4 bases from J; bases unmatched to any gene: 7. CDR1 is SGHVS, CDR2 FQNEAQ, per germline. The CDR3 DNA reads as TGTGCCAGCAGCGGGGCAGGGGGTGTCACTGAAGCTTTCTTT. Translated, it gives CASSGAGGVTEAFF. The variable domain in full, with the rest retrieved from reference TRBV7-8 and TRBJ1-1, is GAGVSQSPRYKVAKRGQDVALRCDPISGHVSLFWYQQALGQGPEFLTYFQNEAQLDKSGLPSDRFFAERPEGSVSTLKIQRTQQEDSAVYLCASSGAGGVTEAFFGQGTRLTVV.

The genes are TRBV7-9 and TRBJ2-3; D is perhaps TRBD2 (6 bases). Trimming took 2 bases from V and 1 from J, leaving 13 bases between them. The CDR3 has 16 amino acids. Per the germline V gene, CDR1 is SEHNR and CDR2 is FQNEAQ (reference sequence). CDR3 amino acids: CASSLFRSGGTDTQYF. The DNA of the CDR3 is TGTGCCAGCAGCTTATTTCGATCGGGGGGCACAGATACGCAGTATTTT. The full variable domain, completed using reference TRBV7-9 and TRBJ2-3, is DTGVSQNPRHKITKRGQNVTFRCDPISEHNRLYWYRQTLGQGPEFLTYFQNEAQLEKSRLLSDRFSAERPKGSFSTLEIQRTEQGDSAMYLCASSLFRSGGTDTQYFGPGTRLTVL.

The rearrangement joins TRBV4-1 to TRBJ1-2; 12 bases fit TRBD1. Germline loops: CDR1 MGHRA, CDR2 YSYEKL. V shed 2 bases, J shed 3 bases, and the junction held 7 bases outside the gene matches. The CDR3 has 17 amino acids. CDR3 nucleotide sequence: TGCGCCAGCAGCCAATCCCCCCGGGACAGGGGGCACTATGGCTACACCTTC. It encodes CASSQSPRDRGHYGYTF.

The chain carries TRBV7-2 and TRBJ2-7; 12 bases fit TRBD1. V lost 0 bases and J lost 5; bases outside the gene matches: 5. Germline V gene data show CDR1 as SGHTA and CDR2 as FQGNSA. CDR3 length: 16 amino acids. For the CDR3, the DNA is TGTGCCAGCAGCTTAGCAGGGACAGGGGGCTGGGACGAGCAGTACTTC. The encoded protein is CASSLAGTGGWDEQYF.

The chain joins TRBV9 to TRBJ2-1; 8 bases are shared with TRBD1. The CDR3 has 16 amino acids. Germline V gene data show CDR1 as SGDLS and CDR2 as YYNGEE. Germline trimming cut 4 bases from V and 1 base from J; bases unmatched to any gene: 7. The CDR3 region is CASSTGQEISYNEQFF. CDR3 in DNA: TGTGCCAGCAGCACGGGACAGGAGATATCCTACAATGAGCAGTTCTTC.

CDR3 sequence reads: CASSLAGQTNYGYTF. The CDR3 bases are TGTGCCAGCTCACTTGCGGGACAGACTAACTATGGCTACACCTTC. This rearrangement joins TRBV18 to TRBJ1-2, with 7 nucleotides matching TRBD1. In germline, CDR1 is KGHSH, CDR2 LQKENI. Trimming cost V 4 bases and J 0 bases; bases outside gene matches: 5. This CDR3 is built from 15 residues.

The CDR3 DNA sequence: TGTGCCAGCAGACGACAGGGAGGCATTCAGTACTTC. Its translation is CASRRQGGIQYF. The V call is TRBV11-2, the J call TRBJ2-4, with D tentatively TRBD1 (7 bases). V lost 6 bases and J 9 bases, leaving 12 bases between the germline ends. This CDR3 comprises 12 residues. CDR1 SGHAT and CDR2 FQNNGV come from the germline V gene. Variable domain in full (rest from reference TRBV11-2 and TRBJ2-4): EAGVAQSPRYKIIEKRQSVAFWCNPISGHATLYWYQQILGQGPKLLIQFQNNGVVDDSQLPKDRFSAERLKGVDSTLKIQPAKLEDSAVYLCASRRQGGIQYFGAGTRLSVL.

The genes are TRBV28 and TRBJ2-3; D is uncertain. From germline, CDR1 is MDHEN and CDR2 SYDVKM. The CDR3 has 12 amino acids. V lost 5 bases to trimming and J lost 4 bases, with 7 bases between them. Written as DNA, the CDR3 is TGTGCCAGCAGTCCGACCCCAGATACGCAGTATTTT. It codes for CASSPTPDTQYF.

V gene TRBV16 combines with J gene TRBJ1-5, with 7 bases that match TRBD1. With 2 bases clipped from V and 4 bases from J, the junction kept 5 bases outside the gene matches. Germline lookup yields CDR1 KGHSY and CDR2 FQNENV. This CDR3 is 15 amino acids long. The CDR3 DNA reads TGTGCCAGCAGCCAAGGGAGCAGGGGGAATCAGCCCCAGCATTTT. Residues: CASSQGSRGNQPQHF.

This chain joins TRBV7-6 and TRBJ1-1; TRBD1 aligns across 7 bases. The trim removed 4 bases at V and 4 bases at J, leaving 9 bases unmatched. Germline loops: CDR1 SGHVS, CDR2 FNYEAQ. CDR3 length: 15 residues. The CDR3 region has the DNA TGTGCCAGCAGCTATAAGAGGGGGCTGGGCACTGAAGCTTTCTTT. Translating it yields CASSYKRGLGTEAFF. Together with reference TRBV7-6 and TRBJ1-1, the CDR3 gives the full variable domain: GAGVSQSPRYKVTKRGQDVALRCDPISGHVSLYWYRQALGQGPEFLTYFNYEAQQDKSGLPNDRFSAERPEGSISTLTIQRTEQRDSAMYRCASSYKRGLGTEAFFGQGTRLTVV.

The table lists this clone with a few counts. This chain connects TRBV7-9 to TRBJ2-2; D possibly uses TRBD1 or TRBD2 (5 bases each). Between the trimmed V and J ends, which lost 8 bases and 0 bases, there was a span of 13 bases. From germline, CDR1 is SEHNR and CDR2 FQNEAQ (reference sequence). The CDR3 has 15 residues. CDR3 coding DNA: TGTGCCAGCGACCTCGGGGCAGCGAACACCGGGGAGCTGTTTTTT. Its translation: CASDLGAANTGELFF.

The chain employs TRBV5-4 and TRBJ2-1; 8 bases are a match to TRBD1. Germline CDR1 reads SGHNT; CDR2 reads YYREEE (reference sequence). With V trimmed by 3 bases and J by 7 bases, 9 bases remained unmatched. This CDR3 is built from 15 residues. For the CDR3, the DNA is TGTGCCAGCAGCTGGGCCCCGGGACAGGAGAATGAGCAGTTCTTC. Translation gives CASSWAPGQENEQFF. The full variable domain, its missing parts supplied by reference TRBV5-4 and TRBJ2-1, is ETGVTQSPTHLIKTRGQQVTLRCSSQSGHNTVSWYQQALGQGPQFIFQYYREEENGRGNFPPRFSGLQFPNYSSELNVNALELDDSALYLCASSWAPGQENEQFFGPGTRLTVL.

The chain combines TRBV18 with TRBJ2-7; no clear D. Germline values: CDR1 KGHSH, CDR2 LQKENI. This CDR3 comprises 14 residues. Deletions cut 1 base from V and 7 bases from J, with 14 bases between. CDR3 protein: CASSPLPQAREQYF. In DNA, the CDR3 is TGTGCCAGCTCACCACTACCCCAGGCCAGGGAGCAGTACTTC.